The clone carrying this T cell receptor beta chain was counted only a few times. Its antigen remains unknown. V was shortened by 3 bases and J by 7 bases, with 17 bases between the two germline ends. Per the germline V gene, CDR1 is SGDLS and CDR2 is YYNGEE. The CDR3 is made up of 15 amino acids. This sample stems from a study of blood T cells in healthy people across ages. Overall study results and limits: Diversity estimates drawn from one million T cells were deemed underestimates. Naive CD4+ cells and diversity were both higher in long-lived donors than in aged donors.

A sample-barcoded 5' primer and a J-beta primer mix were used in a second PCR of roughly 7 to 11 cycles. From the 5' RACE reads, TCRdb called clonotypes with MiXCR, one entry per CDR3 protein. The sample lists 750,000 to 1,000,000 distinct CDR3 sequences, just under 30% occurring once. These records were also assigned to another study, of T cells of mothers and their children.

The receptor's source is a woman aged 40-49 years in good health. The rearrangement joins TRBV9 to TRBJ2-1; D might be TRBD1 or TRBD2, each matching 5 bases. Sequencing input: blood. The DNA of the CDR3 is TGTGCCAGCAGCGCCACCGGGACCGCCAAGAATGAGCAGTTCTTC. Translated, it gives CASSATGTAKNEQFF.